Below, 10 T cell receptor beta chains from the same sample are listed, as sequenced in a study of beta chain features in type 1 diabetes. General study findings and limits: Among all four CD4+ subsets, Type 1 diabetes patients had TCRB CDR3s that were moderately but significantly shorter.

The antigens these receptors bind are not known. The study reverse transcribed the entire isolated RNA, so it sequenced expressed TCRB transcripts. The repertoire was sequenced with immunoSEQ multiplex PCR; TCRdb's copy has only in-frame clones and lacks some. The table includes approximately 260,000 clones, about 23% detected once. Sequenced: naive CD4+ T cells from blood. These receptors were collected from a woman aged 25 to 39 with type 1 diabetes.

This clone was recorded a few times. This chain uses TRBV27 with TRBJ1-5; unclear D gene. Germline V gives CDR1 MNHEY, CDR2 SMNVEV (reference sequence). The CDR3 contains 15 residues. Trimming left V 10 bases short and J 0 bases short, with 16 bases between. CDR3: CANQLQVSSNQPQHF. CDR3 sequence (DNA): TGTGCCAACCAGTTGCAAGTCTCTAGCAATCAGCCCCAGCATTTT.

This clone has only one observation. The chain carries TRBV5-1 and TRBJ1-4; D possibly corresponds to TRBD1 (5 bases). Germline loops: CDR1 SGHRS, CDR2 YFSETQ. The CDR3 consists of 13 residues. Trimming removed 7 bases from V and 5 bases from J, with 12 bases in between. The CDR3 coding sequence is TGCGCCAGCGGAGGGGCCGAGAATGAAAAACTGTTTTTT. It translates to CASGGAENEKLFF. Supplemented by reference TRBV5-1 and TRBJ1-4, the full variable domain reads KAGVTQTPRYLIKTRGQQVTLSCSPISGHRSVSWYQQTPGQGLQFLFEYFSETQRNKGNFPGRFSGRQFSNSRSEMNVSTLELGDSALYLCASGGAENEKLFFGSGTQLSVL.

The table lists this clone with a few counts. V gene TRBV30 combines with J gene TRBJ1-4; D is uncertain. CDR1 is GTSNPN, CDR2 SVGIG, per germline (reference sequence). The CDR3 totals 13 residues. V was shortened by 4 bases and J by 4 bases, with 10 bases between the two germline ends. For the CDR3, the DNA is TGTGCCTGGACGGCGGGATATAATGAAAAACTGTTTTTT. Translated, it gives CAWTAGYNEKLFF. The entire variable domain, with the rest obtained from reference TRBV30 and TRBJ1-4, is as follows: SQTIHQWPATLVQPVGSPLSLECTVEGTSNPNLYWYRQAAGRGLQLLFYSVGIGQISSEVPQNLSASRPQDRQFILSSKKLLLSDSGFYLCAWTAGYNEKLFFGSGTQLSVL.

This chain joins TRBV5-4 and TRBJ1-2; D might be TRBD1 (6 bases). Trimming took off 4 bases at V and 8 bases at J, with 15 bases between the two ends. There are 13 residues in the CDR3. CDR1 and CDR2 from the germline V gene are SGHNT and YYREEE (reference sequence). CDR3 protein: CASSTSGVEGYTF. CDR3 bases: TGTGCCAGCAGCACGTCAGGGGTGGAAGGCTACACCTTC.

This clone has only a few counts. The chain combines TRBV7-8 with TRBJ2-7; 14 bases map to TRBD2. Germline V gene sequence: CDR1 SGHVS, CDR2 FQNEAQ. V lost 4 bases to trimming and J lost 1 base; unmatched junction nucleotides: 0. This CDR3 spans 15 amino acids. The CDR3 loop reads CASSWTSGRSYEQYF. Written as DNA, the CDR3 is TGTGCCAGCAGCTGGACTAGCGGGAGGTCCTACGAGCAGTACTTC.

This clone turned up a few times. The J gene is TRBJ2-3, the V gene TRBV19, with D tentatively TRBD2 (6 bases). V was shortened by 7 bases and J by 6 bases, with 17 bases between the two germline ends. CDR1 is LNHDA and CDR2 is SQIVND in the germline V gene (reference sequence). The CDR3 has 14 amino acids. This chain's CDR3 is CASKWRRESDTQYF. The CDR3 DNA sequence: TGTGCCAGTAAGTGGCGGAGGGAGTCGGATACGCAGTATTTT.

The chain employs TRBV19 and TRBJ1-5; D is ambiguous. Per germline, CDR1 LNHDA and CDR2 SQIVND (reference sequence). Trimming left V 4 bases short and J 2 bases short, with 9 bases between. This CDR3 region has 14 residues. The CDR3 is CASSRREGNQPQHF. DNA for the CDR3: TGTGCCAGTAGTAGACGGGAGGGCAATCAGCCCCAGCATTTT.

The chain carries TRBV30 and TRBJ2-1, with 9 bases that match TRBD2. The CDR3 runs 18 residues. With 0 bases clipped from V and 6 bases from J, the junction kept 15 bases outside the gene matches. Per the germline V gene, CDR1 is GTSNPN and CDR2 is SVGIG (reference sequence). DNA for the CDR3: TGTGCCTGGAGTGTACGATATAGCGGGAGTGAAATTCTCAATGAGCAGTTCTTC. Its translation: CAWSVRYSGSEILNEQFF.

The gene calls are TRBV19 and TRBJ2-1, with 9 bases that match TRBD2. This CDR3 is built from 15 residues. Germline V CDR1 and CDR2: LNHDA, SQIVND (reference sequence). Germline trimming cut 4 bases from V and 6 bases from J; bases unmatched to any gene: 7. The CDR3 loop reads CASSRVAGEFNEQFF. The CDR3 DNA follows: TGTGCCAGTAGTAGGGTAGCGGGAGAGTTCAATGAGCAGTTCTTC.

In this sample, this clone turned up a few times. The genes are TRBV18 and TRBJ2-7, with D perhaps TRBD2 (5 bases). The CDR3 has 14 amino acids. Germline V gene sequence: CDR1 KGHSH, CDR2 LQKENI. Trimming stripped 9 bases from V and 1 base from J, with 16 bases between. This chain's CDR3 is CASRGTDLSYEQYF. For the CDR3, the DNA is TGTGCCAGTCGGGGAACGGATCTGTCCTACGAGCAGTACTTC.